A single sample gave rise to the 7 T cell receptor beta chains below, sequenced in a study of shared clonotypes between healthy human individuals. Generated by immunoSEQ multiplex PCR, the TCRdb table keeps only in-frame clones and is missing some. The sample consists of about 1 million clones, more than 60% of them appearing once. The sequenced sample was memory CD4+ T cells sorted from blood. As to subset: CD45RA-negative fraction. Receptors were obtained from a man aged 18-30 years in good health.

The V gene is TRBV28, the J gene TRBJ1-2, with D maybe TRBD1 (6 bases). This CDR3 contains 16 residues. Trimming pared 7 bases from V and 1 base from J, leaving 19 bases between. Germline V gene sequence: CDR1 MDHEN, CDR2 SYDVKM. The CDR3 DNA sequence: TGTGCCAGCAAGGGGGGAGGGAATGACAATAACTATGGCTACACCTTC. Its translation: CASKGGGNDNNYGYTF.

The chain has TRBV7-6 and TRBJ2-1, with D perhaps matching TRBD2 (6 bases). Looked up from germline, CDR1 is SGHVS and CDR2 is FNYEAQ. The V and J ends lost 2 bases and 4 bases respectively, with 15 bases between them. The CDR3 is made up of 16 amino acids. The CDR3 loop reads CASSLLQAGKYNEQFF. In nucleotides, the CDR3 is TGTGCCAGCAGCTTACTTCAGGCGGGAAAATACAATGAGCAGTTCTTC.

This chain uses TRBV7-2 with TRBJ2-7; tentatively, D is TRBD2 (5 bases). The germline CDR1 and CDR2 sequences are SGHTA and FQGNSA. V dropped 4 bases and J dropped 5 bases, with 21 bases sitting between them. This CDR3 contains 16 residues. The CDR3 spells CASSSGEGKRGNEQYF. The CDR3 nucleotides are TGTGCCAGCAGCTCCGGAGAGGGCAAGCGTGGCAACGAGCAGTACTTC.

The V and J genes are TRBV28 and TRBJ2-7; D not resolved. CDR3 length: 13 amino acids. Germline V lookup: CDR1 MDHEN, CDR2 SYDVKM. Trimming stripped 7 bases from V and 0 bases from J, with 10 bases between. The CDR3, as DNA: TGTGCCAGCAAACGGCCACACTCCTACGAGCAGTACTTC. Its protein is CASKRPHSYEQYF.

The chain has TRBV2 and TRBJ2-5; D not resolved. V dropped 6 bases and J dropped 3 bases, with 8 bases sitting between them. Per the germline V gene, CDR1 is SNHLY and CDR2 is FYNNEI. This CDR3 spans 12 amino acids. The CDR3 coding sequence is TGTGCCAGCAGGTGGGAAAAAGAGACCCAGTACTTC. It specifies CASRWEKETQYF.

The chain has TRBV30 and TRBJ1-1; D may be TRBD1 (5 bases). Germline CDR1 reads GTSNPN; CDR2 reads SVGIG (reference sequence). The CDR3 is 14 residues long. V dropped 0 bases and J dropped 10 bases, with 18 bases sitting between them. The CDR3 DNA reads TGTGCCTGGAGTGTAAGGGGTAAAGGGACGCGAGCTTTCTTT. Its protein is CAWSVRGKGTRAFF.

The chain carries TRBV10-3 and TRBJ1-3; D perhaps matches TRBD1 (5 bases). The CDR3 contains 15 residues. CDR1 is ENHRY and CDR2 is SYGVKD in the germline V gene. V lost 0 bases and J lost 2, with 8 bases in between. The CDR3 DNA reads TGTGCCATCAGTGAGTCATTACAGGCTGGAAACACCATATATTTT. Protein product: CAISESLQAGNTIYF.